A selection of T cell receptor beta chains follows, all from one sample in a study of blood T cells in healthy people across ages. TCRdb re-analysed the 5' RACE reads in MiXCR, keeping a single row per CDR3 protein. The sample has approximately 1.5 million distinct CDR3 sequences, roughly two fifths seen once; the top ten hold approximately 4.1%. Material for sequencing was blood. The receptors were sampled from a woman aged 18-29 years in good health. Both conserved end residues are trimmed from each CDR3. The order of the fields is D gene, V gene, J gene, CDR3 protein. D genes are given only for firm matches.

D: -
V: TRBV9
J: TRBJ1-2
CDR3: ASRRYNYGYT

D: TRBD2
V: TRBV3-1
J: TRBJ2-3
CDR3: ASSPDTGTRGQY

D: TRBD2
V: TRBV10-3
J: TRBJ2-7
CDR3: AISEGLAGVGSYEQY

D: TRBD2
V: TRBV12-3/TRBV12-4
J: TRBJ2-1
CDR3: ASSPPGLAAYNEQF

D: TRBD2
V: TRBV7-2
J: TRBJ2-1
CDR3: ASSLIVTAGAYNEQF

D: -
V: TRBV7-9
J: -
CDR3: ASSTTTSYNEQY

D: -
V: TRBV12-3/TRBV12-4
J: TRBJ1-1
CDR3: ASSITVLNTEAF

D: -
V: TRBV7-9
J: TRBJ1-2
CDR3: ASSYSAGRVNYGYT

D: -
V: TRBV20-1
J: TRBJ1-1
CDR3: SASEPFGAEAF

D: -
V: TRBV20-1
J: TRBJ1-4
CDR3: SARWGPANEKLF

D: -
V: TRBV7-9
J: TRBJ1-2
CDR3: ASSRGLPEGYT

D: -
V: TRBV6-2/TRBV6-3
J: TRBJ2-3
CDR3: ASSLLGGPTDTQY

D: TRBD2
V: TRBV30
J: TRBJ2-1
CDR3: AGGGSYNEQF

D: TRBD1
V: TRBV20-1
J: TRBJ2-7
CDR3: SARETTGNEQY

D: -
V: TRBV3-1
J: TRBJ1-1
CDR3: ASSQDWRTREAF

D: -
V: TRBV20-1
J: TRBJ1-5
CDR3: SAPTPGMGNQPQH

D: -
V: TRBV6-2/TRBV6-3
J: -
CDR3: ASSYVGRSKETQY

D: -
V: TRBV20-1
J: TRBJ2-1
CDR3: SERAGTKRDEQF

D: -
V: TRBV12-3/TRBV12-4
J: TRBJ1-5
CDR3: ASSFFTGGNQPQH

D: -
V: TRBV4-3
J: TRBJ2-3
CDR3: ASSQEGSSASTDTQY

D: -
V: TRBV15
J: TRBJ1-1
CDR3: ATSSRMDTEAF

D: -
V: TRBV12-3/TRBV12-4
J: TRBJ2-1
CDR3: ASSSSGYDNEQF

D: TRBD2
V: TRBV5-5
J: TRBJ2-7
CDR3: ASSPEGALGGSSYEQY

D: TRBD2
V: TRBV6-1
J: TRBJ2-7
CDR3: ASSGLAGLLIYEQY

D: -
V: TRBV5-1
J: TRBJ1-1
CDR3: ASSLEGGTREAF

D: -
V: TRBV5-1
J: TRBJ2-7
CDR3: ASSSSGTTQY

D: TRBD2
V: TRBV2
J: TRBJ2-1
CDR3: ASTKREVTNYNEQF

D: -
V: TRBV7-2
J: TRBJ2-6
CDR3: ASRVGGASGANVLT

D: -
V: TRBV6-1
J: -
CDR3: ASTYGGGSAEQY

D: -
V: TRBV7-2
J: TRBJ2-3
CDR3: ASSAGGRRDTQY

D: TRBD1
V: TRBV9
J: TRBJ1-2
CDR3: ASSPETGQGVGYT

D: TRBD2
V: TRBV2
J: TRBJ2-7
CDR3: ASRRTSDPYEQY

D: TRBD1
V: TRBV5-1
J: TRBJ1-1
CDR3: ASNPLTGRTEAF

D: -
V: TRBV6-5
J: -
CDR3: ASSYSAGGSYNEQY

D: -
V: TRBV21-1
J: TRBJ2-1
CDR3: ASSKGDSLLTPYNEQF

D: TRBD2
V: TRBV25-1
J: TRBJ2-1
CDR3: ASSEESGGLYNEQF

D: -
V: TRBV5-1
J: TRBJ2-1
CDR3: ASSLVAGGGLNEQF

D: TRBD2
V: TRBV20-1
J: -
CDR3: SARDGLAGTPEQY

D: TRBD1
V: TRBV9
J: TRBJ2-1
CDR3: ASSARDSTYNEQF

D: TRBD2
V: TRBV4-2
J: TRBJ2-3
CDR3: ASSQASGRTFSDTQY

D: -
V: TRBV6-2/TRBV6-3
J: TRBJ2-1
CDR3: ASRRPANEQF

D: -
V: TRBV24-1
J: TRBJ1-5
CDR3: ATSDRRAYSNQPQH

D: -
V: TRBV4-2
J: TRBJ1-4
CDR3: ASSQVLWGTTNEKLF

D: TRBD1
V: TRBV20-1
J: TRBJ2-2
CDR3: SARDRGAGELF

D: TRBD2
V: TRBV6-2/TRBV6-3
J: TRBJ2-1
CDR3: ASKGLAGDIYNEQF

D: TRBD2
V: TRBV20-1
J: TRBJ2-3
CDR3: SARPTSGGGLGDTQY

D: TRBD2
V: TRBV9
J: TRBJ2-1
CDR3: ASSPRGLAYNEQF

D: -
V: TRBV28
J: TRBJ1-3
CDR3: ASSLWGRERNTIY

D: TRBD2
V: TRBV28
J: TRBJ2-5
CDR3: ASSTRLAEIQETQY

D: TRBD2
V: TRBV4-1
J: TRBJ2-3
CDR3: ASRTSGGLSTDTQY

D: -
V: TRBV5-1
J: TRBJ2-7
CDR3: ASSPAQAVVSYEQY

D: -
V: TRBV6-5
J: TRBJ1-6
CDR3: ASSATRNSPLH

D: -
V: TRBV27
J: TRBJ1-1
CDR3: ASSQDGAVWMNTEAF

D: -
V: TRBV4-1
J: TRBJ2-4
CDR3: ASSQINRAMGAKNIQY

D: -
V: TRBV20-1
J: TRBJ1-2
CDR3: SARDSILGGGYT

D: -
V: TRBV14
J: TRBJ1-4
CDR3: ASSFKRGEKLF

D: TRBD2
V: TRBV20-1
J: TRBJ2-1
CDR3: SAPPDGRVNNEQF

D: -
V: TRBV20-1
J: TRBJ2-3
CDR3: SARDPPDRINTDTQY

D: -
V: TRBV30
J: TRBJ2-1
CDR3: AWSAGGINEQF